Given below is one T cell receptor (beta chain) in context. Its antigen is not identified. Produced via immunoSEQ multiplex PCR; TCRdb's table is partial and in-frame only. There are 97,000 or so clones in the sample; about 95% occur only once, and approximately 1% lies in the top ten. This CDR3 has 16 amino acids. V lost 4 bases and J lost 2; bases outside the gene matches: 6. Germline V gene lookup returns CDR1 SGDLS and CDR2 YYNGEE. The source of the sample is a study of cytomegalovirus exposure and HLA in healthy donors. Study-level points and caveats: Rarity marked most TCR sequences, yet some public TCRs occurred in many donors. Reported results showed that the classifier diagnosed cytomegalovirus status with high specificity and sensitivity. According to a subsequent analysis, TCR clusters identified in the first cohort showed a tendency to co-occur across the approximately 120 validation repertoires. The authors enumerated over 150 TCR beta chains as linked to cytomegalovirus.

The sequence was obtained from a woman aged 18-29 years in good health and CMV-seronegative. The J gene is TRBJ2-6, the V gene TRBV9; 7 bases align to TRBD1. Sequencing was performed on PBMCs. The CDR3 reads CASSPITGAGANVLTF. The CDR3 DNA reads TGTGCCAGCAGCCCGATCACAGGGGCTGGGGCCAACGTCCTGACTTTC.